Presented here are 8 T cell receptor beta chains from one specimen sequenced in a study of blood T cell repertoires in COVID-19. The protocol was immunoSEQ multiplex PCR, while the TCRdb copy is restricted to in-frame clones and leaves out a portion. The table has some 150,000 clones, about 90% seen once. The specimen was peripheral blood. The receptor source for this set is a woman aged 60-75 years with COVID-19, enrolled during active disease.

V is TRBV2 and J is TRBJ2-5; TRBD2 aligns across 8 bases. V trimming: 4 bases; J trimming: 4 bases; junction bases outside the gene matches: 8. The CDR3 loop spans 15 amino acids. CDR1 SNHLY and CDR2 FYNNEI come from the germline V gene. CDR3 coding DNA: TGTGCCAGCAGTGGACAGCGGGAGAAAACAGAGACCCAGTACTTC. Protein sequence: CASSGQREKTETQYF.

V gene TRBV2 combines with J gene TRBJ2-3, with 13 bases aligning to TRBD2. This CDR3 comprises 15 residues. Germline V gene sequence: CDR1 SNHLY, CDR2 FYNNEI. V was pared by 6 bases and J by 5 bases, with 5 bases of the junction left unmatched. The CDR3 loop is CASSQLAGGGDTQYF. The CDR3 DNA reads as TGTGCCAGCAGCCAACTAGCGGGAGGGGGAGATACGCAGTATTTT. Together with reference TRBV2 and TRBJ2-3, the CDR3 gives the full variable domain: EPEVTQTPSHQVTQMGQEVILRCVPISNHLYFYWYRQILGQKVEFLVSFYNNEISEKSEIFDDQFSVERPDGSNFTLKIRSTKLEDSAMYFCASSQLAGGGDTQYFGPGTRLTVL.

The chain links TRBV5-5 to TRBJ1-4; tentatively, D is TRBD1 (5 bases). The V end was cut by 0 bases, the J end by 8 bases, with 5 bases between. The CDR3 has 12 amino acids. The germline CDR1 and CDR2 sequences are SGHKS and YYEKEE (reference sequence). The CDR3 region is CASSLDREKLFF. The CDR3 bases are TGTGCCAGCAGCTTGGACAGGGAAAAACTGTTTTTT.

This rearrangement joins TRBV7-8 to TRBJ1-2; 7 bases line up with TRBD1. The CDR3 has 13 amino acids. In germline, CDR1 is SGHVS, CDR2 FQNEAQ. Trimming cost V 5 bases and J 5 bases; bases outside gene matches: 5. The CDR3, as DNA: TGTGCCAGCAGCCTAACACAGGGGTATGGCTACACCTTC. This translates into CASSLTQGYGYTF.

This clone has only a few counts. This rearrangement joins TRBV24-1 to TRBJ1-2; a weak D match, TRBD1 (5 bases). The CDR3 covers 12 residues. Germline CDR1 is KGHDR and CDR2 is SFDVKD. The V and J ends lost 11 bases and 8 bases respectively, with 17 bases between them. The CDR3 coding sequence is TGTGCCAACACGGGTGATTGGGGCGGCTACACCTTC. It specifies CANTGDWGGYTF.

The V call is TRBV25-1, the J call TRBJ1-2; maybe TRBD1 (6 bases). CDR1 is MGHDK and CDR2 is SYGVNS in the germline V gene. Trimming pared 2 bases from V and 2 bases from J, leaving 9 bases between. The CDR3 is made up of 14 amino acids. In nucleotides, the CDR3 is TGTGCCAGCAGTGAACGCGGACAGAACTATGGCTACACCTTC. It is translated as CASSERGQNYGYTF.

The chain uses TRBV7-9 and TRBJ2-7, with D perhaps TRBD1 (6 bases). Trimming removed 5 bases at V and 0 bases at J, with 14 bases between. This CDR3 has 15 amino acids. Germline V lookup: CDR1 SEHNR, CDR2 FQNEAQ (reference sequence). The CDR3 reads CASSPRTAFSYEQYF. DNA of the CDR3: TGTGCCAGCAGCCCCCGGACAGCCTTCTCCTACGAGCAGTACTTC.

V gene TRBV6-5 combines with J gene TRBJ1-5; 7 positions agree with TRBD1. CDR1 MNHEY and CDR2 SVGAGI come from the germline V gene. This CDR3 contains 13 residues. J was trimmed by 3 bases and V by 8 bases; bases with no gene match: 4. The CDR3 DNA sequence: TGTGCCAGCTTCGGACAGGTCAATCAGCCCCAGCATTTT. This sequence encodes CASFGQVNQPQHF.